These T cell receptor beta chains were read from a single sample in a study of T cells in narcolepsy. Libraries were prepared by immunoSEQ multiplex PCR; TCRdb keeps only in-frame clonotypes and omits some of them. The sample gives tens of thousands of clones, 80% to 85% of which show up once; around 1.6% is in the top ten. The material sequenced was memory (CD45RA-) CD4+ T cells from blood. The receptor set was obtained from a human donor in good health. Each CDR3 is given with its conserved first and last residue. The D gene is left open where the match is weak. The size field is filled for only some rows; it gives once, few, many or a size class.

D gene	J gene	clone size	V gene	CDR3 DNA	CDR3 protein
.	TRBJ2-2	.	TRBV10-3	TGTGCCATTAAGAAGGAGGGCACCGGGGAGCTGTTTTTT	CAIKKEGTGELFF
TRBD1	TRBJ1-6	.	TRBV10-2	TGCGCCAGCAGTGAGTCCGCCGGGACAGGGCTTTCCTATAATTCACCCCTCCACTTT	CASSESAGTGLSYNSPLHF
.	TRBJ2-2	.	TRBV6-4	TGTGCCAGCAGACCTCTTTGGAGCACCGGGGAGCTGTTTTTT	CASRPLWSTGELFF
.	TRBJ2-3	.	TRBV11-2	TGTGCCAGCAGCTTTAGCGGATTCACAGATACGCAGTATTTT	CASSFSGFTDTQYF
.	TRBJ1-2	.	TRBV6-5	TGTGCCAGCAGACGCGGACCCGCCCGAACGGGCTACACCTTC	CASRRGPARTGYTF
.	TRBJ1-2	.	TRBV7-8	TGTGCCAGCAGCTTACTCCCAGGTTGGGGCTACACCTTC	CASSLLPGWGYTF
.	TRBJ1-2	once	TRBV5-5	TGTGCCAGCAGCCAGGCAGGGGTAGGCGGCTACACCTTC	CASSQAGVGGYTF
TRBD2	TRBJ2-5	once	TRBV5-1	TGCGCCAGCAGCTTGCAACCAGCGGGAGATGTAGAGACCCAGTACTTC	CASSLQPAGDVETQYF
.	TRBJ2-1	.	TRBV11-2	TGTGTCAGCAACCTCGGGACTTACAATGAGCAGTTCTTC	CVSNLGTYNEQFF
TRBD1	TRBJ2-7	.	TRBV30	TGTGCCTGCAACAGGGGGCGTTTCTACGAGCAGTACTTC	CACNRGRFYEQYF
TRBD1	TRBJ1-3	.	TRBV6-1	TGTGCCAGCGGGGGACAGTCTGGAAACACCATATATTTT	CASGGQSGNTIYF
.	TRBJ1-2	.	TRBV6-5	TGTGCCAGCACCTATTCTGGGACGGGTAACTATGGCTACACCTTC	CASTYSGTGNYGYTF
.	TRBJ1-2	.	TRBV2	TGTGCCAGCACCGAACAGGGTCTTGGGGGCTACACCTTC	CASTEQGLGGYTF
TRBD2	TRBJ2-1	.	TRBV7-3	TGTGCCAGCAGCCCCACCCCAGCGGGGGGGAACAATGAGCAGTTCTTC	CASSPTPAGGNNEQFF
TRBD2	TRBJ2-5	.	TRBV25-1	TGTGCCAGCACCCCGTTTTTGGCGGGGGGAGAGACCCAGTACTTC	CASTPFLAGGETQYF
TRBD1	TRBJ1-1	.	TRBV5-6	TGTGCCAGCTTCTACACAGGGGTGAACACTGAAGCTTTCTTT	CASFYTGVNTEAFF
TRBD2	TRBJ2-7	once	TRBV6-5	TGTGCCAGCAGAAACGCGGGACTAACTACCTACGAGCAGTACTTC	CASRNAGLTTYEQYF
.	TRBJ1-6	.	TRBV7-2	TGTGCCAGCAGCTCACGGGCCGTCGAAGCCAATTCACCCCTCCACTTT	CASSSRAVEANSPLHF
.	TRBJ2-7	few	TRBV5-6	TGTGCCAGCAGCTTGGGCAGGGTCGGCGAGCAGTACTTC	CASSLGRVGEQYF
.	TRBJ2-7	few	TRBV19	TGTGCCAGTAGTATCCGAGGAGCGGGTTACGAGCAGTACTTC	CASSIRGAGYEQYF
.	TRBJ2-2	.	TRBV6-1	TGTGCCAGCAAAAGGGGCTTGGGCCTGGGCGGGGAGCTGTTTTTT	CASKRGLGLGGELFF
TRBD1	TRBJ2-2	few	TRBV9	TGTGCCAGCGGTCCGGGACAGGCATCCACCGGGGAGCTGTTTTTT	CASGPGQASTGELFF
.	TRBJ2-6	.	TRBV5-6	TGTGCCAGCAGCCAATATTGGGCCAACGTCCTGACTTTC	CASSQYWANVLTF
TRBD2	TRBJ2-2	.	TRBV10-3	TGTGCCATCAGTGCGGGGGGGCCCGACACCGGGGAGCTGTTTTTT	CAISAGGPDTGELFF
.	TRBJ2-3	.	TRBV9	TGTGCCAGCAGCGTTGGGGATACGCAGTATTTT	CASSVGDTQYF
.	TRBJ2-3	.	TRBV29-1	TGCAGCGTGGATACGGATACGCAGTATTTT	CSVDTDTQYF
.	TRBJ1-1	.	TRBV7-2	TGTGCCAGCAGCTTAGCGAGGTACACTGAAGCTTTCTTT	CASSLARYTEAFF
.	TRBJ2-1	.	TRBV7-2	TGTGCCAGCAGCCCGGACGGATATTACAATGAGCAGTTCTTC	CASSPDGYYNEQFF
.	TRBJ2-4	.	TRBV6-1	TGTGCCAGCAGCCTGACATGGGACAAAAACATTCAGTACTTC	CASSLTWDKNIQYF
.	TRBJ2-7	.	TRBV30	TGTGCCTCGATAACTTCCTACGAGCAGTACTTC	CASITSYEQYF
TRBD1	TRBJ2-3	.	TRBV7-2	TGTGCCAGCAGCTCCCCTCGAGGGACAGGCACAGATACGCAGTATTTT	CASSSPRGTGTDTQYF
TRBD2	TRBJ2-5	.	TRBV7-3	TGTGCCAGCAGCGCGAGCGGGGGACTTGGAGAGACCCAGTACTTC	CASSASGGLGETQYF
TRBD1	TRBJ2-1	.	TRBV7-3	TGTGCCAGCAGCGCCGACAGGGCGGCCTACAATGAGCAGTTCTTC	CASSADRAAYNEQFF
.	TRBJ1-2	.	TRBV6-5	TGTGCCAGCAGTTATGGTGGCGGACGTGGCTACACCTTC	CASSYGGGRGYTF
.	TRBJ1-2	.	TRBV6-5	TGTGCCAGCAACTCACGCAGGGGCCGCACGGGCTACACCTTC	CASNSRRGRTGYTF
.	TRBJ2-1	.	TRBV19	TGTGCCAGTAGTCAGAGAGCGGGACAGTTAGACAATGAGCAGTTCTTC	CASSQRAGQLDNEQFF
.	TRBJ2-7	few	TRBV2	TGTGCCAGCAGGGTAGACCACACCGACGAGCAGTACTTC	CASRVDHTDEQYF
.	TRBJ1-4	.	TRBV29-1	TGCAGCGCCGTATCTGGCGTCCATGAAAAACTGTTTTTT	CSAVSGVHEKLFF
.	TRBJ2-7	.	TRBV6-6	TGTGCCAGCAGTTCCTCAGGGGTCGAGCAGTACTTC	CASSSSGVEQYF
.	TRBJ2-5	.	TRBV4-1	TGCGCCAGCAGCCAACCCTATACTCAAGGGGTTGGGTATTACCAAGAGACCCAGTACTTC	CASSQPYTQGVGYYQETQYF
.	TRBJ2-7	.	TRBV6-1	TGTGCCAGCAGTGAATTACACGAGCAGTACTTC	CASSELHEQYF
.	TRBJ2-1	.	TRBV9	TGTGCCAGCAGCCCCGCGGACAGAAACAATGAGCAGTTCTTC	CASSPADRNNEQFF
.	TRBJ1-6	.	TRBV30	TGTGCCTGGAGTGTAGGGTCCGGTTGGGATTCACCCCTCCACTTT	CAWSVGSGWDSPLHF
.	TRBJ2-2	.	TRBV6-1	TGTGCCAGCAGTGAAATCGGGGGTATCACCGGGGAGCTGTTTTTT	CASSEIGGITGELFF
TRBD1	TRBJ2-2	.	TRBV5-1	TGCGCCAGCAGCCCGGAAGGACAGGGGGTAAGGGAGCTGTTTTTT	CASSPEGQGVRELFF
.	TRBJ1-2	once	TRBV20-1	TGCAGTGCTAGAGGGACCGGAGGCTACACCTTC	CSARGTGGYTF
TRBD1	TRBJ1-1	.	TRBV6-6	TGTGCCAGCAGTTCCTTACAGGGGAGGGCTTTCTTT	CASSSLQGRAFF
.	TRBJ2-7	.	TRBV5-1	TGCGCCAGCGGGGGGGCCGACTACGAGCAGTACTTC	CASGGADYEQYF
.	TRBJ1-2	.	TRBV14	TGTGCCAGCAGCCAAGCGGGGGCTCCCTATGGCTACACCTTC	CASSQAGAPYGYTF
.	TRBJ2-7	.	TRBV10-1	TGCGCCAGCAGTGAGGAGTTTGGGTGGAGACGCCTTAGACCTCGATTGTCCTACGAGCAGTACTTC	CASSEEFGWRRLRPRLSYEQYF